The TCR beta chain described here comes from a study of neoadjuvant nivolumab and ipilimumab in lung cancer. Notes on the study in general: Resected-tumor TCR richness correlated positively with pretherapy blood richness.

Regarding this clone: Its antigen is undetermined.

Data came from immunoSEQ multiplex PCR; TCRdb stores just in-frame clones and leaves some out. The sample lists tens of thousands of clones, 89% seen once, with more than 3% in the top ten. This specimen consisted of peripheral blood, obtained before neoadjuvant nivolumab, alone or with ipilimumab. The sequence was collected from an adult with non-small cell lung cancer.

Written as DNA, the CDR3 is TGTGCCAGCAGCCCCGACGGGCGTGGTAGCGGGCCCTACGAGCAGTACTTC. It translates to CASSPDGRGSGPYEQYF. The gene calls are TRBV7-9 and TRBJ2-7, with 7 bases aligning to TRBD2. J was trimmed by 2 bases and V by 5 bases; bases with no gene match: 15. The CDR3 spans 17 residues. Germline V gene sequence: CDR1 SEHNR, CDR2 FQNEAQ (reference sequence).